A single sample is the source of the 21 T cell receptor beta chains below, sequenced in a study of identical twins. Each CDR3 protein gets one entry after TCRdb re-called the 5' RACE reads with MiXCR. The sample contains 1.5 million to 2 million distinct CDR3 sequences, roughly a third of which appear only once. The sample taken for sequencing was cord blood. The receptors come from a newborn girl in good health.

This chain uses TRBV5-8 with TRBJ2-1; D ambiguous. This CDR3 comprises 16 residues. Germline CDR1 and CDR2: SGHTS and YDEGEE. V was clipped by 4 bases and J by 0 bases, with 14 bases between them. CDR3 loop: CASSPALVPSYNEQFF. In DNA form, the CDR3 reads TGTGCCAGCAGCCCCGCGCTAGTCCCCTCCTACAATGAGCAGTTCTTC.

The sample holds a few counts of this clonotype. The rearrangement links TRBV29-1 to TRBJ2-3; D is perhaps TRBD1 (5 bases). Trimming stripped 7 bases from V and 1 base from J, with 12 bases between. CDR3 length: 13 amino acids. Germline loops: CDR1 SQVTM, CDR2 ANQGSEA. CDR3 DNA sequence: TGCAGCGCCCCGACACAGGGCACAGATACGCAGTATTTT. Translating it yields CSAPTQGTDTQYF.

This clonotype was found a few times. The likely explanation is a read error, given a far larger clone one base away. This chain connects TRBV5-4 to TRBJ2-1; 7 nucleotides line up with TRBD2. The CDR3 is 15 residues long. The V segment lost 1 base and the J segment 0 bases; nucleotides outside the gene matches: 1. Germline V gene sequence: CDR1 SGHNT, CDR2 YYREEE (reference sequence). The CDR3 sequence: CASSLTSDSYNEQFF. The CDR3 DNA follows: TGTGCCAGCAGCTTGACTAGCGACTCCTACAATGAGCAGTTCTTC.

This clonotype has more than one count but fewer than ten. The chain uses TRBV5-1 and TRBJ2-7, with 7 nucleotides matching TRBD1. V was pared by 5 bases and J by 4 bases, with 6 bases of the junction left unmatched. Germline V gene sequence: CDR1 SGHRS, CDR2 YFSETQ. The CDR3 is made up of 13 amino acids. CDR3 loop: CASRRGRGYEQYF. The CDR3 bases are TGCGCCAGCAGGAGGGGCAGGGGGTACGAGCAGTACTTC.

Comments on this clonotype: A much more abundant neighbour one base away suggests this may be a read error. The rearrangement uses TRBV6-5 and TRBJ1-2, with 7 bases fitting TRBD1. Germline CDR1 MNHEY, CDR2 SVGAGI. CDR3 size: 13 residues. Here the CDR3 reads CADRETADYGYTF. CDR3 DNA: TGTGCAGACAGGGAGACCGCTGACTATGGCTACACCTTC.

The V call is TRBV20-1, the J call TRBJ2-7; TRBD2 matches at 8 bases. Germline CDR1 is DFQATT and CDR2 is SNEGSKA (reference sequence). Trimming at V came to 2 bases and at J to 3 bases, leaving 12 bases not matched to a gene. The CDR3 is 16 amino acids. CDR3 coding DNA: TGCAGTGCTAGACCCCCGGGACTAGGGTTCTTCTACGAGCAGTACTTC. Protein product: CSARPPGLGFFYEQYF.

This clonotype has just one count. The junction shows a germline mismatch at one end, possibly a read error. The chain has TRBV12-3 or TRBV12-4 and TRBJ1-2, with D possibly being TRBD1 (5 bases). There are 17 residues in the CDR3. The CDR3 reads CASNLSSRQGHGYGYTF. The DNA for the CDR3 is TGTGCCAGCAATTTAAGTTCTAGGCAGGGCCATGGCTATGGCTACACCTTC.

This clonotype came up once. The genes are TRBV20-1 and TRBJ2-3; the match to TRBD1 covers 11 bases. Losses at the gene ends were 2 bases for V and 4 bases for J; bases not matched to a gene: 5. The CDR3 is made up of 15 amino acids. Germline CDR1 and CDR2: DFQATT and SNEGSKA (reference sequence). CDR3 bases: TGCAGTGCTAGACCTCCGGGACAGGGGGCAGATACGCAGTATTTT. Translating it yields CSARPPGQGADTQYF.

The rearrangement joins TRBV28 to TRBJ2-5; D is ambiguous. Germline loops: CDR1 MDHEN, CDR2 SYDVKM. The CDR3 has 15 residues. V shed 6 bases and J shed 2 bases, with 16 bases lying between them. Written as DNA, the CDR3 is TGTGCCAGCAGCGGAACAGCGACGGCTCAAGAGACCCAGTACTTC. Translated, it gives CASSGTATAQETQYF.

This clonotype was observed a few times. The chain links TRBV14 to TRBJ1-1; no clear D. The CDR3 spans 13 residues. V was cut by 0 bases and J by 11 bases, with 13 bases left in between. Germline-derived CDR1 and CDR2 are SGHDN and FVKESK. CDR3 in DNA: TGTGCCAGCAGCCAAGACATGGTGAAAGGGGCTTTCTTT. As protein: CASSQDMVKGAFF.

The chain recombines TRBV10-3 with TRBJ1-1; D is uncertain. CDR1 and CDR2 from the germline V gene are ENHRY and SYGVKD. V was cut by 2 bases and J by 1 base, with 11 bases left in between. The CDR3 spans 15 residues. The CDR3 protein is CAISERPLTNTEAFF. The DNA of the CDR3 is TGTGCCATCAGTGAGCGGCCGTTAACGAACACTGAAGCTTTCTTT.

Concerning this clonotype itself: One base away lies a much larger clone, so this may be a sequencing read error. The CDR3 bases are TGCAGCGTTCTAGGTCGGGGAACCTACGAGCGGTACTTC. Amino acid sequence: CSVLGRGTYERYF. This rearrangement joins TRBV29-1 to TRBJ2-4; perhaps TRBD2 as D (5 bases). The V and J ends lost 5 bases and 15 bases respectively, with 23 bases between them. The CDR3 covers 13 residues. From germline, CDR1 is SQVTM and CDR2 ANQGSEA.

This clonotype was found a few times. This chain connects TRBV5-1 to TRBJ2-7, with D hard to call. The CDR3 covers 15 residues. V was cut by 2 bases and J by 3 bases, with 15 bases left in between. CDR1 is SGHRS and CDR2 is YFSETQ in the germline V gene. Written as DNA, the CDR3 is TGCGCCAGCAGCTTAGACACCCACCCCCTCTACGAGCAGTACTTC. Its protein is CASSLDTHPLYEQYF.

This clonotype was counted a few times. The chain has TRBV11-2 and TRBJ2-1, with D perhaps TRBD2 (5 bases). CDR3 length: 15 residues. V lost 2 bases to trimming and J lost 4 bases, with 12 bases between them. Germline CDR1 and CDR2: SGHAT and FQNNGV. CDR3 nucleotides: TGTGCCAGCAGCTTACCCGCTAGCTATTACAATGAGCAGTTCTTC. Its protein product is CASSLPASYYNEQFF.

The V and J genes are TRBV10-3 and TRBJ1-1; tentatively, D is TRBD1 (5 bases). The V gene's germline CDR1 is ENHRY and CDR2 SYGVKD. V was shortened by 6 bases and J by 6 bases, with 14 bases between the two germline ends. This CDR3 has 13 residues. The DNA for the CDR3 is TGTGCCATCAGCCTGGGGGGGTCAGCTGAAGCTTTCTTT. Encoded protein: CAISLGGSAEAFF.

This clonotype was seen only a few times. The junction does not match germline at one end; this may be a read error. The chain combines TRBV28 with TRBJ2-5; 7 bases are shared with TRBD1. The CDR3 length is 12 residues. Germline V gene data show CDR1 as MDHEN and CDR2 as SYDVKM. CDR3 residues: CACRQGQETQYF. The CDR3 nucleotides read TGTGCCTGCAGACAGGGTCAAGAGACCCAGTACTTC.

This chain's CDR3 is CASSLAQSTSGLGGQFF. In DNA form, the CDR3 reads TGTGCCAGCAGCTTAGCGCAGTCGACTAGCGGGCTCGGTGGGCAGTTCTTC. V and J are TRBV7-2 and TRBJ2-1, with 10 bases identical to TRBD2. Trimming cost V 0 bases and J 12 bases; bases outside gene matches: 14. The CDR3 sequence is 17 residues long. Per the germline V gene, CDR1 is SGHTA and CDR2 is FQGNSA.

This clonotype showed up just a few times. The chain uses TRBV14 and TRBJ2-2; TRBD1 might be the D (5 bases). Per germline, CDR1 SGHDN and CDR2 FVKESK. This CDR3 is built from 14 residues. The germline V and J ends were trimmed by 6 bases and 2 bases, with 10 bases remaining between them. This CDR3 is CASRLTVNTGELFF. As DNA, the CDR3 is TGTGCCAGCAGGCTGACAGTTAACACCGGGGAGCTGTTTTTT.

The V call is TRBV20-1, the J call TRBJ2-3; a weak D match, TRBD2 (6 bases). Germline lookup yields CDR1 DFQATT and CDR2 SNEGSKA (reference sequence). Trimming left V 6 bases short and J 5 bases short, with 18 bases between. The CDR3 spans 14 residues. The CDR3 spells CSARGLLLLDTQYF. The CDR3 region has the DNA TGCAGTGCAAGGGGACTTCTGCTTCTAGATACGCAGTATTTT.

The gene calls are TRBV27 and TRBJ1-1; 8 nucleotides line up with TRBD1. Germline lookup yields CDR1 MNHEY and CDR2 SMNVEV (reference sequence). The V and J ends lost 7 bases and 0 bases, in that order; junction bases with no gene match: 10. The CDR3 loop spans 16 amino acids. CDR3 bases: TGTGCCAGCATAAGGGACAGGACCCTTATGAACACTGAAGCTTTCTTT. Amino acid sequence: CASIRDRTLMNTEAFF.

The CDR3 DNA sequence: TGTGCCAGCAGCGTATCCGGGGAGGGCTACGAGCAGTACTTC. Translating gives CASSVSGEGYEQYF. The V gene is TRBV9, the J gene TRBJ2-5; the match to TRBD2 covers 7 bases. The better agreement between TRBJ2-7 and the DNA end casts doubt on the J call. The CDR3 runs 14 residues. Germline V CDR1 and CDR2: SGDLS, YYNGEE.